A selection of T cell receptor beta chains follows, all from one sample in a study of OX40 agonist ivuxolimab in advanced cancers. Clones were sequenced by immunoSEQ multiplex PCR, and TCRdb holds only the in-frame ones, with some missing. In the table there are approximately 45,000 clones, approximately 86% of which are singletons. The input for sequencing was CD4+ or CD8+ T cells sorted from blood, taken in a trial of the OX40 agonist ivuxolimab. These receptor sequences come from an adult with an advanced solid tumor such as melanoma, head and neck, liver or kidney cancer. Each CDR3 is given with its conserved first and last residue. The order of the fields is D gene, J gene, clone size, V gene, CDR3 DNA, CDR3 protein. A D gene is named only where the DNA matches it firmly. Size is omitted from some rows. Given values are once, few, many or a class for expanded clones.

D gene: TRBD1; J gene: TRBJ1-3; clone size: .; V gene: TRBV5-6; CDR3 DNA: TGTGCCAGCAGCGCGCTTGGGACAGTCTCTGGAAACACCATATATTTT; CDR3 protein: CASSALGTVSGNTIYF
D gene: .; J gene: TRBJ2-1; clone size: .; V gene: TRBV11-3; CDR3 DNA: TGTGCCAGCAGCTTAGACGTGGGTTACAATGAGCAGTTCTTC; CDR3 protein: CASSLDVGYNEQFF
D gene: .; J gene: TRBJ1-3; clone size: .; V gene: TRBV19; CDR3 DNA: TGTGCCAGTAGTCCCTCCGGACCGGGACGCCTCTCTGGAAACACCATATATTTT; CDR3 protein: CASSPSGPGRLSGNTIYF
D gene: .; J gene: TRBJ2-7; clone size: .; V gene: TRBV5-4; CDR3 DNA: TGTGCCAGCAGCTTAGGGGCCTACGAGCAGTACTTC; CDR3 protein: CASSLGAYEQYF
D gene: TRBD1; J gene: TRBJ1-3; clone size: .; V gene: TRBV19; CDR3 DNA: TGTGCCGCAAGAACGACAGGGTCTGGAAACACCATATATTTT; CDR3 protein: CAARTTGSGNTIYF
D gene: TRBD2; J gene: TRBJ2-1; clone size: .; V gene: TRBV7-3; CDR3 DNA: TGTGCCAGCAGCCCCTCTGCGGGGGTAATTAATGAGCAGTTCTTC; CDR3 protein: CASSPSAGVINEQFF
D gene: .; J gene: TRBJ2-7; clone size: .; V gene: TRBV9; CDR3 DNA: TGTGCCAGCAGCGCCCACTTGTCCTCGGGTATACGCGAGCAGTACTTC; CDR3 protein: CASSAHLSSGIREQYF
D gene: .; J gene: TRBJ1-3; clone size: .; V gene: TRBV19; CDR3 DNA: TGTGCCAGTCTGACCCGACCTGGAAACACCATATATTTT; CDR3 protein: CASLTRPGNTIYF
D gene: TRBD1; J gene: TRBJ2-1; clone size: .; V gene: TRBV19; CDR3 DNA: TGTGCCAGTAGTATAGGGGAAAGCGAGGACAGGGTAGTTCGGGGCAATGAGCAGTTCTTC; CDR3 protein: CASSIGESEDRVVRGNEQFF
D gene: .; J gene: TRBJ1-3; clone size: .; V gene: TRBV30; CDR3 DNA: TGTGCCTGGAATTGGGTTTCGGCTGGAAACACCATATATTTT; CDR3 protein: CAWNWVSAGNTIYF
D gene: .; J gene: TRBJ1-2; clone size: .; V gene: TRBV6-1; CDR3 DNA: TGTGCCAGCAGTGACAGCCCCCATAACTATGGCTACACCTTC; CDR3 protein: CASSDSPHNYGYTF
D gene: .; J gene: TRBJ2-6; clone size: .; V gene: TRBV7-8; CDR3 DNA: TGTGCCAGCAGCTTAGTGTGGCGCTCTGGGGCCAACGTCCTGACTTTC; CDR3 protein: CASSLVWRSGANVLTF
D gene: .; J gene: TRBJ2-3; clone size: .; V gene: TRBV5-1; CDR3 DNA: TGCGCCAGCAGCTTGGTCCTTCAGGGAGATACGCAGTATTTT; CDR3 protein: CASSLVLQGDTQYF
D gene: TRBD2; J gene: TRBJ2-1; clone size: .; V gene: TRBV4-3; CDR3 DNA: TGCGCCAGCAGCCAAGCCCTAGCGGGGTCCTACAATGAGCAGTTCTTC; CDR3 protein: CASSQALAGSYNEQFF
D gene: .; J gene: TRBJ2-1; clone size: .; V gene: TRBV15; CDR3 DNA: TGTGCCACCAGCAGGAAACAGGATTACAATGAGCAGTTCTTC; CDR3 protein: CATSRKQDYNEQFF
D gene: .; J gene: TRBJ2-1; clone size: .; V gene: TRBV27; CDR3 DNA: TGTGCCATCCCAACAGGAAAACCTCACAATGAGCAGTTCTTC; CDR3 protein: CAIPTGKPHNEQFF
D gene: TRBD2; J gene: TRBJ2-3; clone size: .; V gene: TRBV29-1; CDR3 DNA: TGCAGCGTTGCCCGGACTAGCGGGGGAGATACGCAGTATTTT; CDR3 protein: CSVARTSGGDTQYF
D gene: .; J gene: TRBJ1-4; clone size: .; V gene: TRBV25-1; CDR3 DNA: TGTGCCAGCAGTGAGGGGACTTCCTTCGACTCTGAAAAACTGTTTTTT; CDR3 protein: CASSEGTSFDSEKLFF
D gene: .; J gene: TRBJ1-1; clone size: .; V gene: TRBV21-1; CDR3 DNA: TGTGCCAGCAGCAGGGAGAACACTGAAGCTTTCTTT; CDR3 protein: CASSRENTEAFF
D gene: .; J gene: TRBJ2-7; clone size: .; V gene: TRBV19; CDR3 DNA: TGTGCCAGTAGTATATCAGGGTACGAGCAGTACTTC; CDR3 protein: CASSISGYEQYF
D gene: .; J gene: TRBJ2-3; clone size: .; V gene: TRBV4-3; CDR3 DNA: TGCGCCAGCAGCCAAGGACCAGGGGATGCGACAGATACGCAGTATTTT; CDR3 protein: CASSQGPGDATDTQYF
D gene: .; J gene: TRBJ1-1; clone size: once; V gene: TRBV28; CDR3 DNA: TGTGCCAGCAAAAATGTCTTACGGGGGGCGGGCACTGAAGCTTTCTTT; CDR3 protein: CASKNVLRGAGTEAFF
D gene: .; J gene: TRBJ2-1; clone size: .; V gene: TRBV15; CDR3 DNA: TGTGCCACCAGCAGGGAAAAGGGGTCCTACAATGAGCAGTTCTTC; CDR3 protein: CATSREKGSYNEQFF
D gene: .; J gene: TRBJ1-1; clone size: .; V gene: TRBV5-1; CDR3 DNA: TGCGCCAGCAGCTACGGGCTCGCCACTGAAGCTTTCTTT; CDR3 protein: CASSYGLATEAFF
D gene: TRBD1; J gene: TRBJ1-3; clone size: .; V gene: TRBV7-2; CDR3 DNA: TGTGCCAGCAGCCCCCAAGGACAGGGATGGTCGGGAAACACCATATATTTT; CDR3 protein: CASSPQGQGWSGNTIYF
D gene: .; J gene: TRBJ1-3; clone size: .; V gene: TRBV15; CDR3 DNA: TGTGCCACCAGCAGAGTCAACCCACAGGGTTTTTGGGGAAACACCATATATTTT; CDR3 protein: CATSRVNPQGFWGNTIYF
D gene: TRBD1; J gene: TRBJ2-1; clone size: .; V gene: TRBV29-1; CDR3 DNA: TGCAGCGTTGTGGGCAGGGGGACCTACAATGAGCAGTTCTTC; CDR3 protein: CSVVGRGTYNEQFF
D gene: TRBD2; J gene: TRBJ2-2; clone size: .; V gene: TRBV30; CDR3 DNA: TGTGCCTGGAGTACCGGGACTAGCGGGAAAAACACCGGGGAGCTGTTTTTT; CDR3 protein: CAWSTGTSGKNTGELFF
D gene: TRBD1; J gene: TRBJ1-5; clone size: .; V gene: TRBV27; CDR3 DNA: TGTGCCAGCAGTTCCACCAGGGGGCCACTCAATCAGCCCCAGCATTTT; CDR3 protein: CASSSTRGPLNQPQHF
D gene: TRBD1; J gene: TRBJ2-7; clone size: .; V gene: TRBV29-1; CDR3 DNA: TGCAGCGTTATGACAGGGGACTACGAGCAGTACTTC; CDR3 protein: CSVMTGDYEQYF
D gene: .; J gene: TRBJ2-1; clone size: .; V gene: TRBV5-6; CDR3 DNA: TGTGCCAGCAGCTTGGGTCGGGTACATGAGCAGTTCTTC; CDR3 protein: CASSLGRVHEQFF
D gene: TRBD2; J gene: TRBJ2-1; clone size: once; V gene: TRBV6-6; CDR3 DNA: TGTGCCAGCAGCCGGGAGGGGCTAGCGACCTACAATGAGCAGTTCTTC; CDR3 protein: CASSREGLATYNEQFF
D gene: .; J gene: TRBJ2-7; clone size: .; V gene: TRBV9; CDR3 DNA: TGTGCCAGCAGCCGAGGAGGGGGAGGGCAGTACTTC; CDR3 protein: CASSRGGGGQYF
D gene: .; J gene: TRBJ1-4; clone size: .; V gene: TRBV6-5; CDR3 DNA: TGTGCCAGCAGTTCCCCCGCGGGGACTAATGAAAAACTGTTTTTT; CDR3 protein: CASSSPAGTNEKLFF
D gene: .; J gene: TRBJ2-2; clone size: once; V gene: TRBV7-2; CDR3 DNA: TGTGCCAGCAGCAAGGACGCGGTCACCGGGGAGCTGTTTTTT; CDR3 protein: CASSKDAVTGELFF
D gene: TRBD1; J gene: TRBJ1-2; clone size: .; V gene: TRBV7-9; CDR3 DNA: TGTGCCAGCAGCGCGACGGGACAGATTCCCTATCGCTACACCTTC; CDR3 protein: CASSATGQIPYRYTF
D gene: .; J gene: TRBJ2-7; clone size: .; V gene: TRBV5-6; CDR3 DNA: TGTGCCAGCAGCTTGTTAGCGGCGAGCTCCTACGAGCAGTACTTC; CDR3 protein: CASSLLAASSYEQYF
D gene: TRBD2; J gene: TRBJ2-2; clone size: .; V gene: TRBV9; CDR3 DNA: TGTGCCAGCAGCGCCACTACAGGACTAGCGGGGGCGAACACCGGGGAGCTGTTTTTT; CDR3 protein: CASSATTGLAGANTGELFF
D gene: .; J gene: TRBJ2-2; clone size: .; V gene: TRBV11-2; CDR3 DNA: TGTGCCAGCAGCTTATTTTCAGGGCCGGCAGGGGTAAACACCGGGGAGCTGTTTTTT; CDR3 protein: CASSLFSGPAGVNTGELFF
D gene: .; J gene: TRBJ2-3; clone size: .; V gene: TRBV19; CDR3 DNA: TGTGCCAGTAGGCCGGATCTAGCGTTTAGCACAGATACGCAGTATTTT; CDR3 protein: CASRPDLAFSTDTQYF
D gene: .; J gene: TRBJ1-6; clone size: .; V gene: TRBV9; CDR3 DNA: TGTGCCAGCAGCGGGGACGGGGTTTCACCCCTCCACTTT; CDR3 protein: CASSGDGVSPLHF
D gene: TRBD1; J gene: TRBJ1-1; clone size: .; V gene: TRBV2; CDR3 DNA: TGTGCCAGCAGCTCACAACAGGGGGCAGCTGAAGCTTTCTTT; CDR3 protein: CASSSQQGAAEAFF
D gene: .; J gene: TRBJ2-7; clone size: few; V gene: TRBV15; CDR3 DNA: TGTGCCAGTTTGGAGGGGGACCCTTCCTACGAGCAGTACTTC; CDR3 protein: CASLEGDPSYEQYF
D gene: TRBD1; J gene: TRBJ2-5; clone size: .; V gene: TRBV7-9; CDR3 DNA: TGTGCCAGCAGCTCTACTTGGGGACAGGGGGCTTTAGAGACCCAGTACTTC; CDR3 protein: CASSSTWGQGALETQYF
D gene: .; J gene: TRBJ2-5; clone size: .; V gene: TRBV2; CDR3 DNA: TGTGCCAGCAGTGGAGCGGAGACCCAGTACTTC; CDR3 protein: CASSGAETQYF
D gene: TRBD1; J gene: TRBJ1-2; clone size: .; V gene: TRBV28; CDR3 DNA: TGTGCCAGCACCTTGGGACAGGTGAACTATGGCTACACCTTC; CDR3 protein: CASTLGQVNYGYTF
D gene: .; J gene: TRBJ2-3; clone size: .; V gene: TRBV2; CDR3 DNA: TGTGCCAGCACACCGGGGCACCTTTTGGGAGATACGCAGTATTTT; CDR3 protein: CASTPGHLLGDTQYF
D gene: .; J gene: TRBJ1-5; clone size: few; V gene: TRBV18; CDR3 DNA: TGTGCCAGCTCACGGGACGATCAGCCCCAGCATTTT; CDR3 protein: CASSRDDQPQHF